This T cell receptor (beta chain) derives from a study of shared clonotypes between healthy human individuals. Overall study findings and caveats: What limited the represented genetic and exposure-history diversity was the small number of donors.

A remark on this clone: Its antigen is unidentified.

A deep-level run was used for the assay. PCR replicates from unsorted PBMC used roughly 310 ng DNA, and this amount was some 31,000 T cell genomes. Sequenced by immunoSEQ multiplex PCR; TCRdb stores in-frame clones only, minus some. The sample carries about 480,000 clones, 70% to 80% recorded once. J gave up 5 bases and V 4 bases, and 2 bases lay outside the gene matches. Germline V gives CDR1 MNHEY, CDR2 SMNVEV (reference sequence). The CDR3 runs 14 residues. The chain is built from TRBV27 and TRBJ2-2; TRBD2 aligns across 9 bases. The receptor's source is a woman aged 40 to 49 in good health. Some clones in this sample may be carry-over from other donors' samples. Sample: PBMCs. The CDR3 DNA follows: TGTGCCAGCAGTTATAGCGGGAGTACCGGGGAGCTGTTTTTT. Its protein is CASSYSGSTGELFF.